The 21 T cell receptor beta chains in this list originate from one sample, sequenced in a study of blood T cell repertoires in COVID-19. Here immunoSEQ multiplex PCR was the method, and the copy in TCRdb shows in-frame clones only, minus some. The data hold tens of thousands of clones, with 80% to 90% observed a single time. The material sequenced was peripheral blood. Receptors originate from a woman over 75 with acute or convalescent COVID-19.

This clone is a singleton in its sample. The chain uses TRBV15 and TRBJ2-7, with 9 nucleotides matching TRBD1. Trimming removed 5 bases from V and 1 base from J; junction bases left unmatched: 6. CDR1 is LNHNV and CDR2 is YYDKDF in the germline V gene (reference sequence). CDR3 length: 15 residues. The CDR3 sequence: CATSRRQGGSYEQYF. The CDR3 coding sequence is TGTGCCACCAGCCGACGACAGGGGGGGTCCTACGAGCAGTACTTC.

The CDR3 loop is CASSYGASNTEAFF. DNA for the CDR3: TGTGCCAGCAGTTACGGGGCGTCGAACACTGAAGCTTTCTTT. The J gene is TRBJ1-1, the V gene TRBV6-2 or TRBV6-3; maybe TRBD1 (5 bases). Trimming took 2 bases from V and 1 from J, leaving 8 bases between them. The CDR3 has 14 residues. Germline V gene data show CDR1 as MNHEY and CDR2 as SVGEGT.

The chain carries TRBV12-3 or TRBV12-4 and TRBJ2-3; the D is unclear. The V gene lost 5 bases and the J gene lost 4 bases, with 10 bases spanning the gap. The CDR3 totals 13 residues. The CDR3 reads CASSTDTPDTQYF. CDR3 DNA sequence: TGTGCCAGCAGTACCGACACCCCAGATACGCAGTATTTT.

The chain combines TRBV7-2 with TRBJ1-1; 11 bases match TRBD1. Trimming removed 6 bases from V and 0 bases from J; junction bases left unmatched: 3. This CDR3 is built from 15 residues. Germline-derived CDR1 and CDR2 are SGHTA and FQGNSA. The CDR3 region has the DNA TGTGCCAGCAGAAGGACAGGGGGCTTGAACACTGAAGCTTTCTTT. Residues: CASRRTGGLNTEAFF.

The chain links TRBV9 to TRBJ2-3; 10 nucleotides line up with TRBD1. The CDR3 is 18 residues long. Unmatched junction bases numbered 8, after V lost 0 bases and J lost 1 base. The germline gives CDR1 SGDLS, CDR2 YYNGEE. CDR3 DNA: TGTGCCAGCAGCGTAGACACCCCCGGGACAGGGGGCACAGATACGCAGTATTTT. This codes for CASSVDTPGTGGTDTQYF.

This sequence joins TRBV21-1 and TRBJ1-2. TRBV21-1 is termed a pseudogene. CDR3 length: 11 residues. CDR3 loop: CASSPGVGYTF. The CDR3 nucleotides read TGTGCCAGCAGCCCTGGAGTTGGCTACACCTTC.

The genes are TRBV19 and TRBJ2-3, with D possibly being TRBD2 (6 bases). The V gene's germline CDR1 is LNHDA and CDR2 SQIVND (reference sequence). The CDR3 runs 16 residues. V was pared by 3 bases and J by 3 bases, with 16 bases between. The CDR3 DNA follows: TGTGCCAGTAGTATCTCCGTGGGGGGATTGACAGATACGCAGTATTTT. It specifies CASSISVGGLTDTQYF.

The rearrangement uses TRBV7-2 and TRBJ2-1, with D possibly being TRBD2 (6 bases). CDR1 is SGHTA, CDR2 FQGNSA, per germline. The length of the CDR3 is 15 residues. Trimming shortened V by 6 bases and J by 9 bases, and 21 bases separated the two germline ends. The CDR3 here is CASSWTIRAGGEQFF. CDR3 DNA: TGTGCCAGCAGTTGGACTATTAGGGCAGGAGGTGAGCAGTTCTTC.

V and J are TRBV7-6 and TRBJ2-3; 8 bases align to TRBD2. Germline V gives CDR1 SGHVS, CDR2 FNYEAQ. Trimming removed 5 bases from V and 2 bases from J; junction bases left unmatched: 15. This CDR3 contains 18 residues. CDR3 bases: TGTGCCAGCAGCCCCTCAGTGGGAGCGGGAGCCCTCACAGATACGCAGTATTTT. Translating it yields CASSPSVGAGALTDTQYF.

The chain recombines TRBV12-5 with TRBJ2-1; 8 nucleotides agree with TRBD2. The ends lost 5 bases at V and 15 bases at J; junction bases unmatched: 9. The CDR3 spans 12 residues. The germline CDR1 and CDR2 sequences are LGHNT and FRNRAP. The CDR3 loop is CASGTTSGGAFF. The DNA of the CDR3 is TGTGCTAGTGGTACAACTAGCGGCGGGGCGTTCTTC.

The chain employs TRBV7-2 and TRBJ2-5; perhaps TRBD1 as D (5 bases). The CDR3 runs 15 residues. The V and J ends lost 4 bases and 5 bases respectively, with 17 bases between them. CDR1 is SGHTA and CDR2 is FQGNSA in the germline V gene. The CDR3 reads CASSYDQGLGETQYF. The CDR3 region has the DNA TGTGCCAGCAGCTACGATCAGGGCCTGGGGGAGACCCAGTACTTC.

The gene calls are TRBV2 and TRBJ1-1; no definite D call. The germline CDR1 and CDR2 sequences are SNHLY and FYNNEI. Trimming removed 2 bases from V and 2 bases from J, with 9 bases in between. The CDR3 runs to 14 residues. CDR3 coding DNA: TGTGCCAGCAGTGAAAACTTCGTCAACACTGAAGCTTTCTTT. Residues: CASSENFVNTEAFF.

The chain couples TRBV15 to TRBJ1-5; 9 bases are a match to TRBD1. Trimming cost V 7 bases and J 4 bases; bases outside gene matches: 8. The germline V gene has CDR1 LNHNV and CDR2 YYDKDF (reference sequence). This CDR3 is built from 15 residues. CDR3 nucleotides: TGTGCCACCACCCAAGGGACAGGGAGGAATCAGCCCCAGCATTTT. The encoded protein is CATTQGTGRNQPQHF.

CDR3: CASSALAGPYNEQFF. CDR3 nucleotides: TGTGCCAGCAGCGCCTTAGCGGGGCCCTACAATGAGCAGTTCTTC. This sequence joins TRBV9 and TRBJ2-1, with 8 bases that match TRBD2. CDR1 SGDLS and CDR2 YYNGEE come from the germline V gene. CDR3 length equals 15 residues. The V gene end was trimmed by 3 bases and the J gene end by 2 bases; junction bases not matched to a gene: 4.

The genes are TRBV9 and TRBJ1-3, with no clear D. Germline CDR1 SGDLS, CDR2 YYNGEE. Trimming stripped 4 bases from V and 0 bases from J, with 8 bases between. The CDR3 is 14 residues long. The CDR3 reads CASSRAGSGNTIYF. CDR3 bases: TGTGCCAGCAGCAGGGCGGGCTCTGGAAACACCATATATTTT.

V gene TRBV15 combines with J gene TRBJ2-1; D perhaps matches TRBD1 (7 bases). CDR1 and CDR2 from the germline V gene are LNHNV and YYDKDF (reference sequence). Trimming removed 0 bases at V and 6 bases at J, with 15 bases between. The CDR3 covers 16 residues. CDR3 sequence (DNA): TGTGCCACCAGCAGAGACCAGACAGGGAGGAGCAATGAGCAGTTCTTC. Amino acids: CATSRDQTGRSNEQFF.

The chain couples TRBV6-2 or TRBV6-3 to TRBJ1-2, with D possibly TRBD1 on 6 matching bases. V lost 5 bases, J lost 5 bases, and 15 bases lay in between. CDR3 length: 14 residues. Per the germline V gene, CDR1 is MNHEY and CDR2 is SVGEGT. The CDR3 sequence is CASSPGELGYGYTF. The CDR3 DNA sequence: TGTGCCAGCAGTCCAGGGGAGCTCGGTTATGGCTACACCTTC.

The CDR3 region is CASSPTRIDTQYF. The CDR3 coding sequence is TGTGCCAGCTCACCAACGAGGATTGATACGCAGTATTTT. V usage is TRBV18 and J usage is TRBJ2-3; D not certain. Trimming stripped 2 bases from V and 6 bases from J, with 9 bases between. CDR1 and CDR2 from the germline V gene are KGHSH and LQKENI. This CDR3 spans 13 amino acids.

The genes are TRBV11-2 and TRBJ2-1, with 7 bases that match TRBD2. V lost 2 bases and J lost 0; bases outside the gene matches: 10. The CDR3 runs to 18 residues. CDR1 is SGHAT and CDR2 is FQNNGV in the germline V gene. CDR3 residues: CASSLNRLGGSSYNEQFF. Here the CDR3 DNA reads TGTGCCAGCAGCTTAAATCGTCTGGGGGGGAGCTCCTACAATGAGCAGTTCTTC.

This clone was recorded only once. The genes are TRBV5-1 and TRBJ1-1; 9 bases line up with TRBD1. Germline V gives CDR1 SGHRS, CDR2 YFSETQ. The V and J ends lost 2 bases and 4 bases, in that order; junction bases with no gene match: 6. CDR3 length: 15 amino acids. The CDR3 region has the DNA TGCGCCAGCAGCTTATTGACAGGGGGTGGCACTGAAGCTTTCTTT. Protein sequence: CASSLLTGGGTEAFF. The full variable domain, its missing parts supplied by reference TRBV5-1 and TRBJ1-1, is KAGVTQTPRYLIKTRGQQVTLSCSPISGHRSVSWYQQTPGQGLQFLFEYFSETQRNKGNFPGRFSGRQFSNSRSEMNVSTLELGDSALYLCASSLLTGGGTEAFFGQGTRLTVV.

This clone came up once. The rearrangement uses TRBV6-5 and TRBJ2-5; TRBD2 is a possible D gene (6 bases). V was shortened by 8 bases and J by 1 base, with 11 bases between the two germline ends. CDR3 length equals 13 residues. Germline CDR1 and CDR2: MNHEY and SVGAGI. CDR3 protein: CASGGTSQETQYF. The CDR3 bases are TGTGCCAGCGGGGGGACCTCCCAAGAGACCCAGTACTTC.